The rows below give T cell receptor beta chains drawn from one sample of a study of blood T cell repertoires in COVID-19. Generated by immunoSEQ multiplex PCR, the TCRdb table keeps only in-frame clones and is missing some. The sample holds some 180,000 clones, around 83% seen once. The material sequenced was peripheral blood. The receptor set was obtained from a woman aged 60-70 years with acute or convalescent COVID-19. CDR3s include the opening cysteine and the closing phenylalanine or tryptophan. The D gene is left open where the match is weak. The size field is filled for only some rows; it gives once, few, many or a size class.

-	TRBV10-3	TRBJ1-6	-	CAISDQDNSPLHF	TGTGCCATCAGTGATCAGGATAATTCACCCCTCCACTTT
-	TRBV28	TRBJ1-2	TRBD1	CASRRDSDYGYTF	TGTGCCAGCAGGCGGGACAGTGATTATGGCTACACCTTC
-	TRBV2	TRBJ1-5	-	CASSGLRDSYNQPQHF	TGTGCCAGCAGTGGCCTGAGAGACAGCTACAATCAGCCCCAGCATTTT
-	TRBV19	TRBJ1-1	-	CASSIPRRTEAFF	TGTGCCAGTAGTATTCCCAGGCGTACTGAAGCTTTCTTT
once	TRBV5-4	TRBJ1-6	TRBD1	CASSLAGGSNSPLHF	TGTGCCAGCAGCTTGGCAGGGGGTTCTAATTCACCCCTCCACTTT
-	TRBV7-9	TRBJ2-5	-	CASSSGATQETQYF	TGTGCCAGCAGCTCCGGAGCCACCCAAGAGACCCAGTACTTC
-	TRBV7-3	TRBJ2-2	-	CASSPTSTGELFF	TGTGCCAGCAGTCCAACTAGCACCGGGGAGCTGTTTTTT
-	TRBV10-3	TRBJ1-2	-	CAISEDSSIYGYTF	TGTGCCATCAGTGAGGACAGTTCCATCTATGGCTACACCTTC
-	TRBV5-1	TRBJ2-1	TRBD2	CASSSGLAGEEQFF	TGCGCCAGCAGCTCAGGACTAGCGGGAGAGGAGCAGTTCTTC
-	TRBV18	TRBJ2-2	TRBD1	CASSPLQGAIGELFF	TGTGCCAGCTCACCTTTACAGGGGGCAATCGGGGAGCTGTTTTTT
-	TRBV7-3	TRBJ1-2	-	CASSFTPPRVAYGYTF	TGTGCCAGCAGCTTCACCCCCCCCCGGGTTGCCTATGGCTACACCTTC
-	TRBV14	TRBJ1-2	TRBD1	CASSQKQGTLNYGYTF	TGTGCCAGCAGCCAAAAACAGGGGACCCTTAACTATGGCTACACCTTC
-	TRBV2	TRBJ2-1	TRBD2	CASSGTSVYNEQFF	TGTGCCAGCTCCGGGACTAGCGTCTACAATGAGCAGTTCTTC
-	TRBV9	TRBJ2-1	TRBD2	CASSESGRKGEQFF	TGTGCCAGCAGTGAAAGCGGGAGGAAGGGTGAGCAGTTCTTC
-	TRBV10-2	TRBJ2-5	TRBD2	CASSSGLAGETQYF	TGCGCCAGCAGTTCGGGACTAGCGGGAGAGACCCAGTACTTC
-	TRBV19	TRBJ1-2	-	CASSIPQGQGYGYTF	TGTGCCAGTAGTATTCCCCAAGGGCAGGGGTATGGCTACACCTTC
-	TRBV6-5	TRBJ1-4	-	CASTLTSEKLFF	TGTGCCAGCACGCTGACAAGCGAAAAACTGTTTTTT
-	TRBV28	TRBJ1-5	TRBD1	CASRQGNQPQHF	TGTGCCAGCAGACAGGGGAATCAGCCCCAGCATTTT
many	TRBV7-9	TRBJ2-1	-	CASSLPHLPGNEQFF	TGTGCCAGCAGCTTACCACACTTGCCGGGCAATGAGCAGTTCTTC
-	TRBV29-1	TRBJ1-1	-	CSVGFGKNTEAFF	TGCAGCGTTGGATTCGGTAAGAACACTGAAGCTTTCTTT
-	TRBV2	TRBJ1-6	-	CASSEEGALGSPLHF	TGTGCCAGCAGTGAAGAAGGGGCTCTCGGATCACCCCTCCACTTT
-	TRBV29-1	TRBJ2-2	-	CSVEVGRTGELFF	TGCAGCGTTGAGGTAGGGAGGACCGGGGAGCTGTTTTTT
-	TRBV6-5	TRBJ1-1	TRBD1	CASMLKTGYTEAFF	TGTGCCAGCATGCTTAAGACAGGGTACACTGAAGCTTTCTTT
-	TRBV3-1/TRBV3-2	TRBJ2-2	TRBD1	CASRLPGTGNTGELFF	TGTGCCAGCAGGCTTCCCGGGACAGGGAACACCGGGGAGCTGTTTTTT
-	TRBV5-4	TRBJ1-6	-	CASSPSSSVSSPLHF	TGTGCCAGCAGCCCTAGTAGCTCCGTAAGCTCACCCCTCCACTTT
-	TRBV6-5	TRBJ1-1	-	CASRSGLRGLEAFF	TGTGCCAGCAGGTCAGGGCTGCGGGGTCTTGAAGCTTTCTTT
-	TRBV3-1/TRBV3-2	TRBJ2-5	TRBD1	CASSPWQGAETQYF	TGTGCCAGCAGCCCCTGGCAGGGGGCCGAGACCCAGTACTTC
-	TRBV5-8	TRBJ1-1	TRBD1	CATTDRAFMNTEAFF	TGTGCCACTACGGACAGGGCCTTTATGAACACTGAAGCTTTCTTT
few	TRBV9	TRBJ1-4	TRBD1	CASSPAEGTEANEKLFF	TGTGCCAGCAGCCCCGCTGAGGGGACAGAAGCTAATGAAAAACTGTTTTTT
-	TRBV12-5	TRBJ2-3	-	CASGLIVGTTTDTQYF	TGTGCTAGTGGTTTGATTGTGGGGACAACCACAGATACGCAGTATTTT
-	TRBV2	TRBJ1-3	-	CASSEFQGLSGNTIYF	TGTGCCAGCAGTGAATTTCAGGGGCTCTCTGGAAACACCATATATTTT
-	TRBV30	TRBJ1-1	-	CAWRDMNTEAFF	TGTGCCTGGAGGGACATGAACACTGAAGCTTTCTTT
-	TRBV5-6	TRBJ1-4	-	CASSAAMAATNEKLFF	TGTGCCAGCAGCGCGGCGATGGCGGCAACTAATGAAAAACTGTTTTTT
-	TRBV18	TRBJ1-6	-	CASSPGIGEISPLHF	TGTGCCAGCTCACCGGGGATCGGGGAAATATCACCCCTCCACTTT
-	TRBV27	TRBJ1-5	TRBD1	CAIGSGQGTLGQPQHF	TGTGCCATCGGCTCTGGACAGGGAACGTTAGGTCAGCCCCAGCATTTT
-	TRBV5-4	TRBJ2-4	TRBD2	CASSLAGGSYIQYF	TGTGCCAGCAGCTTGGCCGGCGGGAGTTACATTCAGTACTTC
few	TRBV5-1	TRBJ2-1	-	CASSLNREQFF	TGCGCCAGCAGCTTGAACCGGGAGCAGTTCTTC
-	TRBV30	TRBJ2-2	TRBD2	CAWRRLAGGSGELFF	TGTGCCTGGAGAAGACTAGCGGGAGGGTCCGGGGAGCTGTTTTTT
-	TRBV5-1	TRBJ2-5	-	CASSLAGPPPETQYF	TGCGCCAGCAGCTTGGCAGGTCCTCCGCCGGAGACCCAGTACTTC
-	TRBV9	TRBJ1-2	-	CASSPDRNYGYTF	TGTGCCAGCAGCCCTGACAGGAACTATGGCTACACCTTC
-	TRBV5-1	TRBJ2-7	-	CASSGGATYEQYF	TGCGCCAGCAGCGGCGGGGCCACCTACGAGCAGTACTTC
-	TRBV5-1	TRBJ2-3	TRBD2	CASSSEAGGPQDTQYF	TGCGCCAGCAGCTCGGAGGCGGGAGGGCCCCAAGATACGCAGTATTTT
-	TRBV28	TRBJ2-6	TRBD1	CASSLVGTAPSGANVLTF	TGTGCCAGCAGTTTAGTCGGGACAGCTCCCTCTGGGGCCAACGTCCTGACTTTC
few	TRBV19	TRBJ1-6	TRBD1	CASSIGLTGLNSPLHF	TGTGCCAGTAGTATAGGCCTGACAGGGTTGAATTCACCCCTCCACTTT
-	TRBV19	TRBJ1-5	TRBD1	CASSTSGGNNQPQHF	TGTGCCAGTAGTACCTCAGGGGGCAACAATCAGCCCCAGCATTTT
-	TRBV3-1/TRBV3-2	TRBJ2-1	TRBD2	CASSLSGIEQFF	TGTGCCAGCAGTTTAAGCGGGATTGAGCAGTTCTTC
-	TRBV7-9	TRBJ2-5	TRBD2	CASSLGTSGKETQYF	TGTGCCAGCAGCCTGGGGACTAGCGGGAAGGAGACCCAGTACTTC
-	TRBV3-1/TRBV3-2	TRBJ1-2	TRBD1	CASSPRQGAYYGYTF	TGTGCCAGCAGCCCCCGACAGGGGGCGTACTATGGCTACACCTTC